Listed below are T cell receptor beta chains from one sample, sequenced in a study of PD-1 blockade in classical Hodgkin lymphoma. TCRdb's table, derived via immunoSEQ multiplex PCR, lists solely in-frame clones and lacks some. The sample lists roughly 90,000 clones; over 80% were seen once. Sequenced material: peripheral blood mononuclear cells (PBMCs), taken before the fourth cycle of nivolumab. The receptors shown here come from a human donor with classical Hodgkin lymphoma. Both conserved end residues are part of each CDR3. D genes are given only for firm matches. Some rows have no size entry. The others give once, few or many, or a class for an expanded clone.

J	D	size	V	CDR3	DNA
TRBJ2-4	-	-	TRBV6-1	CASSEGAPPLAKNIQYF	TGTGCCAGCAGTGAAGGGGCGCCCCCTCTAGCCAAAAACATTCAGTACTTC
TRBJ2-3	-	-	TRBV7-2	CASSLGVGTDTQYF	TGTGCCAGCAGCTTAGGGGTGGGGACAGATACGCAGTATTTT
TRBJ1-5	TRBD1	once	TRBV2	CASREGQVSQPQHF	TGTGCCAGTAGAGAAGGACAGGTCTCTCAGCCCCAGCATTTT
TRBJ2-1	TRBD2	-	TRBV7-2	CASSALAGGFNEQFF	TGTGCCAGCAGCGCCCTAGCGGGAGGATTCAATGAGCAGTTCTTC
TRBJ2-7	-	-	TRBV11-3	CASSLRDSGDYEQYF	TGTGCCAGCAGCTTACGGGACAGCGGGGACTACGAGCAGTACTTC
TRBJ1-3	TRBD1	-	TRBV5-1	CASSLGDSGPIYF	TGCGCCAGCAGCTTGGGGGACAGTGGGCCAATATATTTT
TRBJ2-5	TRBD2	-	TRBV5-4	CASSTYRLADKETQYF	TGTGCCAGCAGCACCTATAGACTAGCGGATAAAGAGACCCAGTACTTC
TRBJ1-1	-	-	TRBV1	CTSSQEVAGAAFF	TGCACCAGCAGCCAAGAAGTTGCGGGGGCGGCTTTCTTT
TRBJ1-2	-	-	TRBV19	CASSRNREARGYTF	TGTGCCAGTAGCCGAAACAGGGAGGCGCGTGGCTACACCTTC
TRBJ1-1	TRBD1	few	TRBV9	CASSFPGGSEAFF	TGTGCCAGCAGCTTCCCAGGGGGCTCTGAAGCTTTCTTT
TRBJ2-1	-	-	TRBV12-5	CASGPLGGDNEQFF	TGTGCTAGTGGCCCTTTAGGGGGGGACAATGAGCAGTTCTTC
TRBJ2-3	TRBD1	-	TRBV19	CASSVWGQGPSSDTQYF	TGTGCCAGTAGTGTTTGGGGACAGGGGCCATCCTCAGATACGCAGTATTTT
TRBJ1-1	-	few	TRBV5-4	CASSLQGGTEAFF	TGTGCCAGCAGCTTGCAGGGAGGCACTGAAGCTTTCTTT
TRBJ2-3	TRBD2	-	TRBV27	CASSFGSGGTDTQYF	TGTGCCAGCAGTTTTGGTAGCGGGGGCACAGATACGCAGTATTTT
TRBJ1-5	TRBD1	-	TRBV19	CASSVGQTSNQPQHF	TGTGCCAGTAGTGTGGGACAGACCTCCAATCAGCCCCAGCATTTT
TRBJ1-4	-	-	TRBV29-1	CSVGGGGNEKLFF	TGCAGCGTTGGTGGGGGGGGTAATGAAAAACTGTTTTTT
TRBJ2-7	-	-	TRBV2	CASSPEVGYEQYF	TGTGCCAGCAGCCCGGAAGTAGGTTACGAGCAGTACTTC
TRBJ2-5	TRBD2	once	TRBV5-4	CASSLDGTSVLFAETQYF	TGTGCCAGCAGCTTGGATGGGACTAGCGTTTTATTTGCGGAGACCCAGTACTTC
TRBJ2-1	-	once	TRBV14	CASSQAIEQFF	TGTGCCAGCAGCCAAGCTATAGAGCAGTTCTTC
TRBJ2-7	-	-	TRBV4-2	CASSQDLGLYEQYF	TGTGCCAGCAGCCAAGATTTGGGACTCTACGAGCAGTACTTC
TRBJ2-3	-	-	TRBV11-3	CASSLGAGSTDTQYF	TGTGCCAGCAGCTTAGGAGCGGGTAGCACAGATACGCAGTATTTT
TRBJ2-1	TRBD2	-	TRBV4-2	CASSLLTSGSTDEQFF	TGTGCCAGCAGCCTCCTGACTAGCGGGAGTACAGATGAGCAGTTCTTC
TRBJ2-1	-	-	TRBV7-6	CASSPIRTDNEQFF	TGTGCCAGCAGCCCAATCAGGACCGACAATGAGCAGTTCTTC
TRBJ1-2	-	-	TRBV2	CASSDRNYGYTF	TGTGCCAGCAGTGACAGGAACTATGGCTACACCTTC